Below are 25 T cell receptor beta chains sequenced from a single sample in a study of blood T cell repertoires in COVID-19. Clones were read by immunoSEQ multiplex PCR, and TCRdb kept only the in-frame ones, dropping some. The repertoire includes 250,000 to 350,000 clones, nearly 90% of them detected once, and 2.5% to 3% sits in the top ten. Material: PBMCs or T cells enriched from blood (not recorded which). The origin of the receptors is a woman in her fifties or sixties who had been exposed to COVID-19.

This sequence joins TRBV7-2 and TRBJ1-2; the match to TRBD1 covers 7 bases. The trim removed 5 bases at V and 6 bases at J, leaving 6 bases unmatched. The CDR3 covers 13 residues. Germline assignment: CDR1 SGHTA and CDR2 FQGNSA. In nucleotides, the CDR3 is TGTGCCAGCAGCACCCCGACAGGGAATGGCTACACCTTC. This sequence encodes CASSTPTGNGYTF.

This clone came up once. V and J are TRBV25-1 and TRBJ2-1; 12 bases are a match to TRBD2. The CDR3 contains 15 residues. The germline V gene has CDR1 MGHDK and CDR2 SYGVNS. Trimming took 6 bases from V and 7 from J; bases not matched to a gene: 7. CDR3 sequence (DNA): TGTGCCAGCAGAGCTAGCGGGGGGGCCGGGAATGAGCAGTTCTTC. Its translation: CASRASGGAGNEQFF.

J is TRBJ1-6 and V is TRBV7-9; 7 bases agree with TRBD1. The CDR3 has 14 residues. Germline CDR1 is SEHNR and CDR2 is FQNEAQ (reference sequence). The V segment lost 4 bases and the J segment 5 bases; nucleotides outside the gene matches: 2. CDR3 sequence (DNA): TGTGCCAGCAGCTACACAGGGGATAATTCACCCCTCCACTTT. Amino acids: CASSYTGDNSPLHF. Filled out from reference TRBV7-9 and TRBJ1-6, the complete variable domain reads DTGVSQNPRHKITKRGQNVTFRCDPISEHNRLYWYRQTLGQGPEFLTYFQNEAQLEKSRLLSDRFSAERPKGSFSTLEIQRTEQGDSAMYLCASSYTGDNSPLHFGNGTRLTVT.

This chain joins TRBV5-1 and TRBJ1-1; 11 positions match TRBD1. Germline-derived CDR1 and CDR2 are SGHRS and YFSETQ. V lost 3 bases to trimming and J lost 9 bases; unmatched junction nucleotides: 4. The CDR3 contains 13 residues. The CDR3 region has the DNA TGCGCCAGCAGCTACGGACAGGGGGCAAAAGCTTTCTTT. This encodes CASSYGQGAKAFF.

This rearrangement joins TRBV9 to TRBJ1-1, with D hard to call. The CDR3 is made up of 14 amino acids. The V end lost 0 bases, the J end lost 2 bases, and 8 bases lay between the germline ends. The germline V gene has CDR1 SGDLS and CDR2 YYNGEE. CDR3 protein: CASSVVQKNTEAFF. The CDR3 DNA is TGTGCCAGCAGCGTAGTGCAGAAAAACACTGAAGCTTTCTTT.

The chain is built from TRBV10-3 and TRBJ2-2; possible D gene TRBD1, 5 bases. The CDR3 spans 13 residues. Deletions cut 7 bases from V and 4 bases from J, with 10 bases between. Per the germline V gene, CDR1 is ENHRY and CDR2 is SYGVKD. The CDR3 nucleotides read TGTGCCATCAAGTTAGGGGCCACCGGGGAGCTGTTTTTT. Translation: CAIKLGATGELFF.

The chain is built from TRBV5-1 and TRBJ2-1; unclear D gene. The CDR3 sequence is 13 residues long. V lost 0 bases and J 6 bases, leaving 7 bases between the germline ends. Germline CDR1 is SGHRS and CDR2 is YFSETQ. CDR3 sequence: CASSLGARNEQFF. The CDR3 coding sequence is TGCGCCAGCAGCTTGGGGGCTCGCAATGAGCAGTTCTTC.

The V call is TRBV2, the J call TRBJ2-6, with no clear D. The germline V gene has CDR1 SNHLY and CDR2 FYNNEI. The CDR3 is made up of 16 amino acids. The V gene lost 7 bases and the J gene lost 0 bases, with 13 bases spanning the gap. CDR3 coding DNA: TGTGCCAGCAAACAGAAAATGAGCTCTGGGGCCAACGTCCTGACTTTC. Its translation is CASKQKMSSGANVLTF.

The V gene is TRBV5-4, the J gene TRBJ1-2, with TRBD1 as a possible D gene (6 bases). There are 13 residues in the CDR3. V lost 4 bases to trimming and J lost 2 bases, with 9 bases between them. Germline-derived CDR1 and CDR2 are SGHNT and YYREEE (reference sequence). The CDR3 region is CASSPGTNYGYTF. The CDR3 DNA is TGTGCCAGCAGCCCGGGGACAAACTATGGCTACACCTTC.

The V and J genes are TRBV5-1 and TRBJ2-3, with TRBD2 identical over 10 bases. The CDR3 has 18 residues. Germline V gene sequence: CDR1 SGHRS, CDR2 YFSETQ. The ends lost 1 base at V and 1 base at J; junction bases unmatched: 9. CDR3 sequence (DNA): TGCGCCAGCAGCTTGAGGCCAGCGGGGGGGCCGGGCACAGATACGCAGTATTTT. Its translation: CASSLRPAGGPGTDTQYF. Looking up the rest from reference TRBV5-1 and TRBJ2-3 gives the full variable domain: KAGVTQTPRYLIKTRGQQVTLSCSPISGHRSVSWYQQTPGQGLQFLFEYFSETQRNKGNFPGRFSGRQFSNSRSEMNVSTLELGDSALYLCASSLRPAGGPGTDTQYFGPGTRLTVL.

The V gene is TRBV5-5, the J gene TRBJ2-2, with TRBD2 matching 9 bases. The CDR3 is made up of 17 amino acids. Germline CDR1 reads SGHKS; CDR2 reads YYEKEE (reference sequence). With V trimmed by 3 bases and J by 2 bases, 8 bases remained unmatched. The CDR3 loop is CASSSPAGGKNTGELFF. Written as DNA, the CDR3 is TGTGCCAGCAGCTCCCCCGCGGGAGGGAAAAACACCGGGGAGCTGTTTTTT.

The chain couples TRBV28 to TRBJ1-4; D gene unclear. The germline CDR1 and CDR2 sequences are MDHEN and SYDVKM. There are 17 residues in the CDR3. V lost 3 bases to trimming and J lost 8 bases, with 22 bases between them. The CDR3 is CASSFLFLSSGGEKLFF. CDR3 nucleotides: TGTGCCAGCAGTTTCTTGTTCTTGTCCTCAGGTGGGGAAAAACTGTTTTTT.

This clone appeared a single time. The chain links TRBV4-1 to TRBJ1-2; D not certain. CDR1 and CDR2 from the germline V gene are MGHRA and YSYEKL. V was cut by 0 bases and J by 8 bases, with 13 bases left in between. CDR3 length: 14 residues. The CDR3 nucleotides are TGCGCCAGCAGCCAAGATAACGGGGTTAGCGGCTACACCTTC. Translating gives CASSQDNGVSGYTF.

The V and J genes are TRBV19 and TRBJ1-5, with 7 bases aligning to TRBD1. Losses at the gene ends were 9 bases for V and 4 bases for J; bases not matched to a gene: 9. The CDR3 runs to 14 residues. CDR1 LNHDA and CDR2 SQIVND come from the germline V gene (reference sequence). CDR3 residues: CASSRDRQNQPQHF. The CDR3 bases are TGTGCCAGCAGCCGGGACAGACAGAATCAGCCCCAGCATTTT.

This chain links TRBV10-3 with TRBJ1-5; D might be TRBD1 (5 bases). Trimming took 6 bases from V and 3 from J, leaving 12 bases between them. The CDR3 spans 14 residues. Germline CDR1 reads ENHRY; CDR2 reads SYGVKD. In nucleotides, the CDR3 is TGTGCCATCAGCTACGACAGAAACAATCAGCCCCAGCATTTT. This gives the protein CAISYDRNNQPQHF.

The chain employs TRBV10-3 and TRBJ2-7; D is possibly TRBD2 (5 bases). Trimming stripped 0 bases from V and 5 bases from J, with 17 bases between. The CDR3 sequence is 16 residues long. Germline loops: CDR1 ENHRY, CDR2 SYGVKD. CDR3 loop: CAISESEGLTSHEQYF. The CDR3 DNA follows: TGTGCCATCAGTGAGTCTGAAGGACTCACGTCCCACGAGCAGTACTTC.

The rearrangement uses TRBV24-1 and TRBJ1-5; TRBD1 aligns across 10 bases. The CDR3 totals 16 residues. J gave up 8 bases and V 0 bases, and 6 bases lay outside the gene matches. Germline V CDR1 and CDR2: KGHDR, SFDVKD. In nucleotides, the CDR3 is TGTGCCACCAGTGATTTGTTTGGGACAGGGGACGAGCCCCAGCATTTT. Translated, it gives CATSDLFGTGDEPQHF.

The CDR3 DNA is TGTGCCAGTAGTATAGAGTGGGGGCTGACAACTCAGGAGCAGCCCCAGCATTTT. Amino acids: CASSIEWGLTTQEQPQHF. The gene calls are TRBV19 and TRBJ1-5, with D tentatively TRBD1 (6 bases). Trimming pared 0 bases from V and 7 bases from J, leaving 22 bases between. Germline V gives CDR1 LNHDA, CDR2 SQIVND (reference sequence). This CDR3 has 18 residues.

The DNA for the CDR3 is TGTGCCAGCAGTCCTTGGACAGAATACAATGAGCAGTTCTTC. It specifies CASSPWTEYNEQFF. The rearrangement links TRBV27 to TRBJ2-1; tentative D call: TRBD1 (6 bases). CDR3 size: 14 residues. Germline V gives CDR1 MNHEY, CDR2 SMNVEV (reference sequence). The germline V and J ends were trimmed by 5 bases and 4 bases, with 12 bases remaining between them.

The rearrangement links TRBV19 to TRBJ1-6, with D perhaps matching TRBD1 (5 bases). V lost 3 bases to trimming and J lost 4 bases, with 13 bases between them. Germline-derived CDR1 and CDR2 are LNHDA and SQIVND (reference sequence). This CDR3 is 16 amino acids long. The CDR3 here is CASSISRQSYNSPLHF. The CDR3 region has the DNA TGTGCCAGTAGTATCTCTCGACAGTCGTATAATTCACCCCTCCACTTT.

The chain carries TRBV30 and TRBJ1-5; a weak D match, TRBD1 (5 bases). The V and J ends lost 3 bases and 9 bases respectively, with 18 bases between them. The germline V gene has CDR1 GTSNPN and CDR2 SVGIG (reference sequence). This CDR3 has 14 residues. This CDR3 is CAWSAGVYDRPQHF. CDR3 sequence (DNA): TGTGCCTGGAGCGCGGGGGTCTATGATCGGCCCCAGCATTTT.

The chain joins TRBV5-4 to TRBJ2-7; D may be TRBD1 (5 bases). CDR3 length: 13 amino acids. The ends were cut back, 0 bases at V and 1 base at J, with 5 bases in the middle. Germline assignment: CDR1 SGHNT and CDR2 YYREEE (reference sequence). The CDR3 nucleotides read TGTGCCAGCAGCTTGGAGGGGTCCTACGAGCAGTACTTC. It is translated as CASSLEGSYEQYF.

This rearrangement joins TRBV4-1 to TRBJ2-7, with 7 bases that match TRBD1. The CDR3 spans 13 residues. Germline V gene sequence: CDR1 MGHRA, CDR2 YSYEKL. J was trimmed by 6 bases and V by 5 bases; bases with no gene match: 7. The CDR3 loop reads CASSTGVYVEQYF. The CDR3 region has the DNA TGCGCCAGCAGCACAGGGGTTTATGTCGAGCAGTACTTC.

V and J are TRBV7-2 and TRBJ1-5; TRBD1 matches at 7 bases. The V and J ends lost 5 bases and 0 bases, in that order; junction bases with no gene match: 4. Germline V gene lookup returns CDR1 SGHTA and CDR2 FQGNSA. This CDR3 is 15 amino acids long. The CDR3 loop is CASSVDRVSNQPQHF. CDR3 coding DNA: TGTGCCAGCAGCGTAGACAGGGTTAGCAATCAGCCCCAGCATTTT.

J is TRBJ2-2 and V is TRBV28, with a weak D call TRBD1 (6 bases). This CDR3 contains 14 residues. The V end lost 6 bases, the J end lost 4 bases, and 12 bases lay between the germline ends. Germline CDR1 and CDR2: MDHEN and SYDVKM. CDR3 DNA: TGTGCCAGCAGCCCAACAGGGCCCACCGGGGAGCTGTTTTTT. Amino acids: CASSPTGPTGELFF.